This T cell receptor beta chain originates from a study of beta chain features in type 1 diabetes. Isolated RNA was reverse transcribed in full, so expressed TCRB transcripts were sequenced. Some clones are missing from TCRdb's copy, which holds only in-frame ones; the method was immunoSEQ multiplex PCR. Of approximately 730,000 clones listed, 13% were seen once; the top ten hold about 0.02%. Notes on the study in general: Moderate yet significant TCRB CDR3 shortening was seen in Type 1 diabetes patients in all four CD4+ subsets.

Each donor gave one heparinised blood draw averaging about 110 mL. On this clone itself: As yet, its antigen is unknown.

This TCR derives from a man aged 18-30 years with type 1 diabetes. The sample was naive CD4+ T cells from blood.

CDR3 sequence (DNA): TGTGCCAGCAGTTACCGGACAGGGACAGGCAATCAGCCCCAGCATTTT. Amino acids: CASSYRTGTGNQPQHF. The J gene is TRBJ1-5, the V gene TRBV6-6, with 8 bases identical to TRBD1. The germline gives CDR1 MNHNY, CDR2 SVGAGI (reference sequence). The CDR3 contains 16 residues. With V trimmed by 2 bases and J by 2 bases, 5 bases remained unmatched.